Included here is one T cell receptor (beta chain) sequence, with context. Its specificity is not known. The sample is drawn from a study of blood T cells in healthy people across ages. Study-wide background: About one barcoded beta molecule per two T cells came from capture by template switching. Study-wide findings and caveats: Long-lived donors had more naive CD4+ cells and higher diversity than aged donors.

Each sample yielded at least 6 million isolated PBMCs. The authors ran a second PCR of roughly 6 to 12 cycles using a sample-barcoded 5' primer and a J-beta primer mix. TCRdb used MiXCR to reprocess the 5' RACE reads, holding one entry per CDR3 protein. Of 850,000 to 950,000 distinct CDR3 sequences in the sample, about 28% were seen once. This CDR3 is 15 amino acids long. Trimming left V 2 bases short and J 4 bases short, with 12 bases between. The V gene's germline CDR1 is GTSNPN and CDR2 SVGIG (reference sequence). This receptor was identified in a woman of 80 years or more in good health. V is TRBV30 and J is TRBJ1-6; no clear D. The specimen was blood. In nucleotides, the CDR3 is TGTGCCTGGAGTCCTTTGGTTCTTTATAATTCACCCCTCCACTTT. Amino acids: CAWSPLVLYNSPLHF.